The next 26 T cell receptor beta chains were all read from a single sample in a study of low-dose radiotherapy and immunotherapy resistance in tumors. Stated time point: before trial treatment. With TRAV- and TRBV-specific primers, first-strand cDNA was made, covering the alpha and beta chains. TCRs underwent around 18 PCR cycles of amplification with a constant-region primer and V-primer adapter. TCRdb redid the calling of the reads with MiXCR, one entry per CDR3 protein. Of over 70,000 distinct CDR3 sequences listed, less than 40% were seen once; the top ten hold roughly 11%. The sample was PBMCs, taken before treatment. The receptors originated from a female donor with ovarian cancer.

This clonotype was counted many times. The V gene is TRBV5-4, the J gene TRBJ2-3, with 12 bases aligning to TRBD2. CDR3 length: 15 residues. The germline V gene encodes CDR1 SGHNT and CDR2 YYREEE (reference sequence). V was pared by 4 bases and J by 5 bases, with 5 bases of the junction left unmatched. CDR3 loop: CASSRRLAGVDTQYF. CDR3 nucleotides: TGTGCCAGCAGCCGAAGACTAGCGGGAGTAGATACGCAGTATTTT. The full variable domain, its missing parts supplied by reference TRBV5-4 and TRBJ2-3, is ETGVTQSPTHLIKTRGQQVTLRCSSQSGHNTVSWYQQALGQGPQFIFQYYREEENGRGNFPPRFSGLQFPNYSSELNVNALELDDSALYLCASSRRLAGVDTQYFGPGTRLTVL.

The chain couples TRBV23-1 to TRBJ2-3; D possibly corresponds to TRBD2 (6 bases). TRBV23-1 qualifies as an ORF whose function is uncertain. The CDR3 sequence is 16 residues long. Between the trimmed V and J ends, which lost 4 bases and 2 bases, there was a span of 16 bases. CDR3 bases: TGCGCCAGCAGTCCCCGGGACGGACTATACACAGATACGCAGTATTTT. It yields the protein CASSPRDGLYTDTQYF.

There are a few counts of this clonotype. The chain links TRBV27 to TRBJ2-3; D uncertain. Trimming shortened V by 4 bases and J by 8 bases, and 22 bases separated the two germline ends. This CDR3 has 16 residues. CDR1 is MNHEY and CDR2 is SMNVEV in the germline V gene (reference sequence). As DNA, the CDR3 is TGTGCCAGCAGTTCCCCCTCGGTTAACCCAGTGGGTACGCAGTATTTT. It specifies CASSSPSVNPVGTQYF.

This clonotype was counted many times. The chain couples TRBV3-1 to TRBJ1-4; D possibly corresponds to TRBD1 (6 bases). The CDR3 runs to 15 residues. V was trimmed by 3 bases and J by 2 bases, leaving 10 bases between them. Germline CDR1 and CDR2: LGHDT and YNNKEL (reference sequence). In DNA, the CDR3 is TGTGCCAGCAGCCATAACAGGGATACTAATGAAAAACTGTTTTTT. As protein: CASSHNRDTNEKLFF.

This clonotype showed up many times. The chain employs TRBV4-2 and TRBJ1-3; the D is unclear. Germline V gene lookup returns CDR1 LGHNA and CDR2 YNFKEQ. This CDR3 comprises 19 residues. The V end lost 0 bases, the J end lost 0 bases, and 18 bases lay between the germline ends. As DNA, the CDR3 is TGTGCCAGCAGCCAAGATCTTCCTGGGCCACGGGGCTCTGGAAACACCATATATTTT. Encoded protein: CASSQDLPGPRGSGNTIYF.

This clonotype was detected ten times or more. The chain is built from TRBV5-1 and TRBJ2-7; 8 nucleotides line up with TRBD2. Germline V gene data show CDR1 as SGHRS and CDR2 as YFSETQ. This CDR3 region has 14 residues. V was clipped by 0 bases and J by 3 bases; unmatched bases: 2. CDR3 loop: CASSLGSGGYEQYF. The CDR3 DNA reads TGCGCCAGCAGCTTGGGGAGCGGGGGCTACGAGCAGTACTTC.

This clonotype has a count of ten or more. This chain links TRBV6-5 with TRBJ2-7, with 11 positions matching TRBD1. V lost 5 bases and J lost 6; bases outside the gene matches: 6. The germline V gene encodes CDR1 MNHEY and CDR2 SVGAGI. This CDR3 region has 14 residues. CDR3 in amino acids: CASSPWDRGSEQYF. The DNA of the CDR3 is TGTGCCAGCAGTCCCTGGGACAGGGGGTCCGAGCAGTACTTC.

This clonotype was counted ten times or more. The chain is built from TRBV28 and TRBJ2-1, with D maybe TRBD1 (7 bases). The germline gives CDR1 MDHEN, CDR2 SYDVKM. The V and J ends lost 5 bases and 7 bases respectively, with 15 bases between them. This CDR3 is built from 14 residues. The CDR3 DNA reads TGTGCCAGCAGTCCAAGGACAGGAGGGAATGAGCAGTTCTTC. It translates to CASSPRTGGNEQFF.

This clonotype was detected a few times. This sequence joins TRBV20-1 and TRBJ2-7, with a weak D call TRBD2 (6 bases). Germline V lookup: CDR1 DFQATT, CDR2 SNEGSKA (reference sequence). V was cut by 2 bases and J by 7 bases, with 18 bases left in between. The CDR3 consists of 14 residues. CDR3 DNA sequence: TGCAGTGCTAGAAACGGCCCTAGCGACCTGGAGCAGTACTTC. As protein: CSARNGPSDLEQYF.

This clonotype was detected many times. The chain joins TRBV29-1 to TRBJ1-3; 8 nucleotides agree with TRBD1. Per the germline V gene, CDR1 is SQVTM and CDR2 is ANQGSEA. The CDR3 has 14 amino acids. V trimming: 8 bases; J trimming: 0 bases; junction bases outside the gene matches: 6. CDR3 residues: CSIRTGSSGNTIYF. The DNA for the CDR3 is TGCAGCATCAGGACAGGGAGCTCTGGAAACACCATATATTTT.

The chain couples TRBV5-3 to TRBJ2-5, with no clear D. TRBV5-3 is an ORF, and what it does is uncertain. The CDR3 totals 16 residues. The V gene lost 8 bases and the J gene lost 5 bases, with 25 bases spanning the gap. CDR3: CASSQIADGTLETQYF. The CDR3 DNA sequence: TGTGCCAGCAGCCAAATCGCAGACGGAACCCTTGAGACCCAGTACTTC.

On this clonotype itself: A much larger clone lies a single base off, so this may be a read error. V gene TRBV2 combines with J gene TRBJ2-7, with 10 bases lining up with TRBD2. V dropped 4 bases and J dropped 6; count of bases not matched to a gene: 3. CDR1 and CDR2 from the germline V gene are SNHLY and FYNNEI. The CDR3 contains 13 residues. The CDR3 here is CASSAEREGEQYF. As DNA, the CDR3 is TGTGCCAGCAGTGCTGAGCGGGAGGGCGAGCAGTACTTC.

This clonotype has at least ten counts. CDR3 protein: CSVEERQGGYTF. CDR3 coding DNA: TGCAGCGTTGAAGAGAGACAGGGTGGCTACACCTTC. The chain combines TRBV29-1 with TRBJ1-2; TRBD1 aligns across 7 bases. This CDR3 is 12 amino acids long. CDR1 and CDR2 from the germline V gene are SQVTM and ANQGSEA. V was pared by 0 bases and J by 7 bases, with 2 bases of the junction left unmatched.

This clonotype occurred once. This likely reflects a read error, since a far larger clone is one base away. The V gene is TRBV5-3, the J gene TRBJ2-3, with 9 bases fitting TRBD1. TRBV5-3 is recorded as an ORF, its role being uncertain. The CDR3 covers 17 residues. CDR3 sequence (DNA): TGCGCCAACAGGGCTGGGACAGGGAATAAGGGCACAGATACGCAGTATTTT. Translated: CANRAGTGNKGTDTQYF.

The chain recombines TRBV11-2 with TRBJ2-4, with 7 bases fitting TRBD2. The germline V gene encodes CDR1 SGHAT and CDR2 FQNNGV. With 2 bases clipped from V and 7 bases from J, the junction kept 8 bases outside the gene matches. The CDR3 extends over 15 amino acids. CDR3 in DNA: TGTGCCAGCAGCTTATTGGCGGGAGCGGTTAACATTCAGTACTTC. Translating gives CASSLLAGAVNIQYF.

This clonotype appeared many times. V usage is TRBV5-1 and J usage is TRBJ1-1; D is perhaps TRBD1 (6 bases). Germline V CDR1 and CDR2: SGHRS, YFSETQ. Trimming shortened V by 6 bases and J by 4 bases, and 19 bases separated the two germline ends. The CDR3 is 15 amino acids. The DNA of the CDR3 is TGCGCCAGCAATTCGGCTGGGGGCTCAGGCACTGAAGCTTTCTTT. This sequence encodes CASNSAGGSGTEAFF.

In this sample, this clonotype turned up once. The chain uses TRBV20-1 and TRBJ1-5; no definite D call. The CDR3 totals 14 residues. Trimming pared 1 base from V and 0 bases from J, leaving 7 bases between. Germline values: CDR1 DFQATT, CDR2 SNEGSKA (reference sequence). The DNA of the CDR3 is TGCAGTGCTAGAGGTGTAAGTAGCAATCAGCCCCAGCATTTT. This sequence encodes CSARGVSSNQPQHF.

This rearrangement joins TRBV9 to TRBJ2-3; TRBD1 aligns across 10 bases. The CDR3 has 18 residues. V lost 1 base, J lost 5 bases, and 13 bases stayed unmatched. CDR1 is SGDLS, CDR2 YYNGEE, per germline. The DNA for the CDR3 is TGTGCCAGCAGCGTAAAGGTCCAGGGACAGGGGAAGGGAGATACGCAGTATTTT. Protein: CASSVKVQGQGKGDTQYF.

V gene TRBV6-5 combines with J gene TRBJ1-5; tentative D call: TRBD1 (5 bases). Trimming stripped 6 bases from V and 4 bases from J, with 10 bases between. Germline assignment: CDR1 MNHEY and CDR2 SVGAGI. This CDR3 comprises 13 residues. CDR3 DNA sequence: TGTGCCAGCAGCGGACAACAAAATCAGCCCCAGCATTTT. It yields the protein CASSGQQNQPQHF.

This clonotype has at least ten counts. The J gene is TRBJ2-1, the V gene TRBV6-2 or TRBV6-3; TRBD2 matches 7 bases. J was trimmed by 8 bases and V by 6 bases; bases with no gene match: 16. The germline CDR1 and CDR2 sequences are MNHEY and SVGEGT. The CDR3 spans 16 residues. The chain's CDR3 is CASSPQTSLWVDEQFF. CDR3 coding DNA: TGTGCCAGCAGCCCGCAGACTAGCTTGTGGGTCGATGAGCAGTTCTTC.

This clonotype was detected ten times or more. The chain joins TRBV6-2 or TRBV6-3 to TRBJ1-2; no clear D. Germline V gene data show CDR1 as MNHEY and CDR2 as SVGEGT. The CDR3 spans 11 residues. The germline V and J ends were trimmed by 5 bases and 7 bases, with 8 bases remaining between them. The CDR3 DNA is TGTGCCAGCAGTGCCAGCCCTGGCTACACCTTC. Amino acids: CASSASPGYTF.

In regard to this clonotype: This likely came from a read error, as a far larger clone is one base away. This chain connects TRBV29-1 to TRBJ2-1; 7 bases align to TRBD1. Trimming cost V 7 bases and J 10 bases; bases outside gene matches: 10. Germline V gene sequence: CDR1 SQVTM, CDR2 ANQGSEA. This CDR3 is 12 amino acids long. The CDR3 loop reads CSGQTGFYEQFF. Here the CDR3 DNA reads TGCAGCGGCCAGACAGGGTTCTACGAGCAGTTCTTC.

This clonotype was detected ten times or more. The V gene is TRBV24-1, the J gene TRBJ1-5; no clear D gene. The CDR3 is made up of 12 amino acids. The germline gives CDR1 KGHDR, CDR2 SFDVKD. Trimming pared 4 bases from V and 1 base from J, leaving 1 base between. This chain's CDR3 is CATSDSNQPQHF. The DNA for the CDR3 is TGTGCCACCAGTGACAGCAATCAGCCCCAGCATTTT.

This sequence joins TRBV13 and TRBJ2-1; TRBD1 or TRBD2 may be the D gene (5 bases each). Per the germline V gene, CDR1 is PRHDT and CDR2 is FYEKMQ (reference sequence). V shed 5 bases and J shed 10 bases, with 15 bases lying between them. This CDR3 is built from 13 residues. The CDR3 nucleotides read TGTGCCAGCAGCCCCTTGGGACCCCCCGAGCAGTTCTTC. Protein: CASSPLGPPEQFF. The full variable domain, its missing parts supplied by reference TRBV13 and TRBJ2-1, is AAGVIQSPRHLIKEKRETATLKCYPIPRHDTVYWYQQGPGQDPQFLISFYEKMQSDKGSIPDRFSAQQFSDYHSELNMSSLELGDSALYFCASSPLGPPEQFFGPGTRLTVL.

This clonotype was picked up many times. This chain connects TRBV9 to TRBJ1-6, with D unresolved. The V end was cut by 2 bases, the J end by 7 bases, with 13 bases between. The germline CDR1 and CDR2 sequences are SGDLS and YYNGEE. The CDR3 has 15 residues. CDR3 coding DNA: TGTGCCAGCAGCGTCTCGGGAGAGACAAATTCACCCCTCCACTTT. Its translation: CASSVSGETNSPLHF.

In its sample, this clonotype was seen many times. V gene TRBV5-5 combines with J gene TRBJ1-4, with 8 bases matching TRBD1. CDR3 size: 15 residues. Trimming at V came to 3 bases and at J to 8 bases, leaving 9 bases not matched to a gene. Per germline, CDR1 SGHKS and CDR2 YYEKEE (reference sequence). The CDR3 DNA sequence: TGTGCCAGCAGCTGGGACAGGAGGACCCGGGAAAAACTGTTTTTT. Translation gives CASSWDRRTREKLFF.